The table lists the clone carrying this T cell receptor (beta chain) with many counts. Its antigen is undetermined. Trimming shortened V by 2 bases and J by 1 base, and 8 bases separated the two germline ends. Germline V gives CDR1 MDHEN, CDR2 SYDVKM. This CDR3 spans 14 amino acids. This record belongs to a study of glioma-infiltrating T cells. Whole-study context: Samples included WHO grade II oligodendrogliomas or astrocytomas and initial-diagnosis grade IV glioblastomas. Glioma patients had dexamethasone for six or fewer days before surgery.

TCR alpha and beta CDR3 regions were amplified from RNA using iRepertoire nested multiplex PCR. From the multiplex PCR reads, TCRdb called clonotypes with MiXCR, one entry per CDR3 protein. The sample records around 350,000 distinct CDR3 sequences, less than 50% being singletons. Whole-study findings and limits: Gliomas, especially low-grade, showed above-expected tissue-blood divergence; non-neoplastic patients showed below.

The sequenced sample was glioma tissue, nonneoplastic brain tissue, or PBMCs (not recorded which). This sequence originates from a human donor with low-grade glioma or glioblastoma, undergoing nonglioma brain surgery, or in good health (not recorded which). This chain joins TRBV28 and TRBJ2-5; D ambiguous. CDR3 residues: CASSLLRSQETQYF. CDR3 nucleotide sequence: TGTGCCAGCAGTTTACTCAGAAGCCAAGAGACCCAGTACTTC.